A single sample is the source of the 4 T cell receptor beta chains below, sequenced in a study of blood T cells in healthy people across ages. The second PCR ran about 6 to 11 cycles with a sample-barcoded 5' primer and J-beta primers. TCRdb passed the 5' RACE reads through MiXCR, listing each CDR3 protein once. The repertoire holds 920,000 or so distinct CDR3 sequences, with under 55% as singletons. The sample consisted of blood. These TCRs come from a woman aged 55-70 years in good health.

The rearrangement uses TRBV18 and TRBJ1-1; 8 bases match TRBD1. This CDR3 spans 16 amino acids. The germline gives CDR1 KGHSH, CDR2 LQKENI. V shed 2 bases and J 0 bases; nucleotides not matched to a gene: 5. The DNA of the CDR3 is TGTGCCAGCTCACCAGAGACAGGGGTCATGAACACTGAAGCTTTCTTT. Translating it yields CASSPETGVMNTEAFF.

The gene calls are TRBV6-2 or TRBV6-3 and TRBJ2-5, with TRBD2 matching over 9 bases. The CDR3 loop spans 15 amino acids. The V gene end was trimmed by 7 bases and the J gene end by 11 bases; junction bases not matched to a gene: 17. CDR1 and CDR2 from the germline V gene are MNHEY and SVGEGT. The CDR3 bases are TGTGCCAGCACCTTGCGGGAGGGCCTTCAAAATGAGCAGTACTTC. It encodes CASTLREGLQNEQYF.

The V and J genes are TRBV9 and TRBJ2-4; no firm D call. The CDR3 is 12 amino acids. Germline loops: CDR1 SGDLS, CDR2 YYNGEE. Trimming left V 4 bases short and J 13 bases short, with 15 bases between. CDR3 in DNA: TGTGCCAGCAGCCAAAGACCTGACAAGCAGTACTTC. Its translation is CASSQRPDKQYF.

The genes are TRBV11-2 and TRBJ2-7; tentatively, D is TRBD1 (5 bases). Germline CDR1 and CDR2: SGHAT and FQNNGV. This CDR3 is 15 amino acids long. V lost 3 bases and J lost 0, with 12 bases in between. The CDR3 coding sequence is TGTGCCAGCAGCTTCGGTTTTGACAGCTCCTACGAGCAGTACTTC. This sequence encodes CASSFGFDSSYEQYF.